The 2 T cell receptor beta chains below all came from one sample that was sequenced in a study of T cells after yellow fever vaccination. TCRdb itself ran the 5' RACE reads through MiXCR, one entry per CDR3 protein. The table lists approximately 350,000 distinct CDR3 sequences, roughly 11% of them singletons. The specimen comprised PBMCs, sampled on the day of the first yellow fever vaccination. Receptors were obtained from a man aged 18 to 35 who received the YFV17D yellow fever vaccine.

The chain couples TRBV6-5 to TRBJ2-2, with D hard to call. V was cut by 4 bases and J by 4 bases, with 10 bases left in between. This CDR3 is 14 amino acids long. From germline, CDR1 is MNHEY and CDR2 SVGAGI. DNA of the CDR3: TGTGCCAGCAGTTCTAACGGACCCACCGGGGAGCTGTTTTTT. This translates into CASSSNGPTGELFF.

This clonotype was picked up a small number of times. The rearrangement uses TRBV4-1 and TRBJ1-3; D is possibly TRBD1 (5 bases). This CDR3 contains 16 residues. Trimming pared 3 bases from V and 2 bases from J, leaving 14 bases between. The V gene's germline CDR1 is MGHRA and CDR2 YSYEKL. CDR3 in DNA: TGCGCCAGCAGCCAGGTGGGACGGGGAACTGGAAACACCATATATTTT. Its translation: CASSQVGRGTGNTIYF.